The rows below give T cell receptor beta chains drawn from one sample of a study of technical replicates of blood from a few donors. Profiled with immunoSEQ multiplex PCR; TCRdb holds only in-frame clones, not every one. The sample has about 81,000 clones, around 96% seen once; the top ten hold 0.2%. The material sequenced was T cells isolated from PBMCs. The receptors come from a human donor in good health. CDR3s include the opening cysteine and the closing phenylalanine or tryptophan. Fields, in order: J gene, V gene, clone size, D gene, CDR3 protein, CDR3 DNA. D genes are given only for firm matches. Not every row has a clone size; where given, it reads once, few, many or a size class.

TRBJ2-7,TRBV6-1,.,.,CASSEVAGTGGKQYF,TGTGCCAGCAGTGAAGTGGCAGGAACGGGGGGCAAGCAGTACTTC
TRBJ1-1,TRBV19,.,TRBD1,CASGPGTGGLHTEAFF,TGTGCCAGTGGACCCGGGACAGGGGGATTACACACTGAAGCTTTCTTT
TRBJ1-1,TRBV19,.,TRBD1,CASSTQGAGNTEAFF,TGTGCCAGTAGTACGCAGGGGGCTGGGAACACTGAAGCTTTCTTT
TRBJ2-3,TRBV19,.,TRBD2,CASTDRLAGTSTDTQYF,TGTGCCAGTACGGATAGACTAGCGGGAACTAGCACAGATACGCAGTATTTT
TRBJ2-6,TRBV30,.,TRBD1,CAWTGQGAHGANVLTF,TGTGCCTGGACCGGACAGGGGGCGCATGGGGCCAACGTCCTGACTTTC
TRBJ1-5,TRBV4-1,.,TRBD1,CASSQDRSDRGYQPQHF,TGCGCCAGCAGCCAAGACCGAAGTGACAGGGGGTATCAGCCCCAGCATTTT
TRBJ2-5,TRBV10-3,.,.,CAISDVPTGPGETQYF,TGTGCCATCAGTGACGTACCTACAGGGCCGGGGGAGACCCAGTACTTC
TRBJ2-1,TRBV7-9,once,.,CASSLAQSGLGFF,TGTGCCAGCAGCTTAGCGCAGTCAGGGCTGGGATTCTTC
TRBJ1-5,TRBV6-1,.,.,CASSEAARPQHF,TGTGCCAGCAGTGAAGCGGCACGGCCCCAGCATTTT
TRBJ2-3,TRBV6-5,once,.,CASSPPLGSTDTQYF,TGTGCCAGCAGTCCCCCCCTCGGGAGCACAGATACGCAGTATTTT
TRBJ2-3,TRBV28,.,TRBD2,CASSLRDYTDTQYF,TGTGCCAGCAGTCTCCGGGACTACACAGATACGCAGTATTTT
TRBJ2-7,TRBV9,.,.,CASSGTSHYEQYF,TGTGCCAGCAGCGGAACTAGCCACTACGAGCAGTACTTC
TRBJ1-5,TRBV29-1,.,.,CSVRSDSNQPQHF,TGCAGCGTTCGGTCCGATAGCAATCAGCCCCAGCATTTT
TRBJ1-1,TRBV5-4,.,TRBD1,CASSWGTGGKRNSTEAFF,TGTGCCAGCAGCTGGGGGACAGGAGGGAAGAGGAATTCGACTGAAGCTTTCTTT
TRBJ2-2,TRBV5-8,.,TRBD2,CASSYYGGATGELFF,TGTGCCAGCAGCTACTACGGGGGGGCCACCGGGGAGCTGTTTTTT
TRBJ2-7,TRBV7-2,.,TRBD1,CASSPGQGKGSEQYF,TGTGCCAGCAGCCCGGGACAGGGTAAGGGTTCCGAGCAGTACTTC
TRBJ2-3,TRBV27,.,.,CASSAQGWSDTQYF,TGTGCCAGCAGTGCACAGGGATGGTCAGATACGCAGTATTTT
TRBJ1-4,TRBV4-1,.,.,CASSRFLNEKLFF,TGCGCCAGCAGCCGTTTTCTGAATGAAAAACTGTTTTTT
TRBJ1-2,TRBV28,.,.,CASSFNEVLGYTF,TGTGCCAGCAGTTTCAATGAGGTTCTGGGCTACACCTTC
TRBJ2-3,TRBV5-1,.,TRBD2,CASTPGGSTDTQYF,TGCGCCAGCACCCCGGGGGGAAGCACAGATACGCAGTATTTT
TRBJ1-1,TRBV6-1,.,.,CASSVRGLNTEAFF,TGTGCCAGCAGTGTCAGGGGTCTGAACACTGAAGCTTTCTTT
TRBJ1-1,TRBV4-1,.,.,CASSHSGIENTEAFF,TGCGCCAGCAGCCACTCAGGGATTGAGAACACTGAAGCTTTCTTT